What follows describes a single TCR beta chain. The antigen is unknown. This sample stems from a study of T cells after yellow fever vaccination. Germline-derived CDR1 and CDR2 are MGHDK and SYGVNS. Trimming removed 7 bases at V and 0 bases at J, with 4 bases between. CDR3 length: 13 amino acids. TCR cDNA, made by 5'RACE template switching, carried an added universal primer site and UMIs. One entry per CDR3 protein results from TCRdb running MiXCR on the 5' RACE reads. The sample has hundreds of thousands of distinct CDR3 sequences; approximately 12% are singletons. Whole-study findings and limits: On re-exposure, the response was weaker but peaked faster, at day 5 versus 15. Some clonotypes were seen in both the CD4 and the CD8 compartments. These made up a small share and likely arose from convergent recombination.

This clonotype originated in a man between 18 and 35 years old who received the YFV17D yellow fever vaccine. Sequencing used CD4+ T cells sorted from PBMCs, obtained 15 days after the yellow fever booster vaccination. The chain is built from TRBV25-1 and TRBJ2-6, with no clear D. Here the CDR3 reads CASKNSGANVLTF. In DNA, the CDR3 is TGTGCCAGCAAGAACTCTGGGGCCAACGTCCTGACTTTC.